This T cell receptor (beta chain) derives from a study of regulatory T cells in long-lasting Graves disease. Study findings and constraints: Possibly, accuracy suffered from the small sample size. Persistent disease was characterized by preferential usage of TRBV28, TRBJ1-2 and TRBJ2-5.

Time point here: newly diagnosed GD, antithyroid drugs for less than 3 months. The TCR library was made from RNA extracted from PBMCs. This clonotype was recorded many times. No antigen is known for it. Building the TCR beta libraries relied on iRepertoire HTBI primers, and CDR3 regions underwent Arm-PCR. Using its own MiXCR run on the multiplex PCR reads, TCRdb lists one record per CDR3 protein. The sample carries 400,000 to 500,000 distinct CDR3 sequences, 13% to 15% recorded once. V dropped 4 bases and J dropped 2 bases, with 20 bases sitting between them. Germline CDR1 and CDR2: GTSNPN and SVGIG (reference sequence). The CDR3 loop spans 16 amino acids. The data also belong to a second study, concerning T cells in Graves' hyperthyroidism and ophthalmopathy. As that study records: The primer set for the first-round RT-PCR of the TCR CDR3 was HTBI.

The clonotype comes from a woman in her 50s with Graves disease. This specimen consisted of peripheral blood mononuclear cells (PBMCs), obtained at new diagnosis, from a patient treated with antithyroid drugs. J is TRBJ1-1 and V is TRBV30, with a tentative D call TRBD1 (6 bases). The CDR3 bases are TGTGCCTGGACCACCGGACAGAGAGGACCAAACACTGAAGCTTTCTTT. Translated: CAWTTGQRGPNTEAFF.